This TCR beta chain was documented in a study of blood T cell repertoires in COVID-19. Study in general: Samples came from the United States, Italy and Spain, spanning acute and convalescent COVID-19.

Authors' methods: Quantification of nucleated cells was approximated via reference gene primer amplification. Using immunoSEQ multiplex PCR, the repertoire was profiled, and TCRdb retains in-frame clones only, with some absent. The D gene and trimming were derived from the DNA, and the V and J assignments and clone size from that table. The table has over 100,000 clones, more than 65% seen once; the top ten hold 6.5% to 10%. With 7 bases clipped from V and 0 bases from J, the junction kept 14 bases outside the gene matches. Germline V gene data show CDR1 as LNHDA and CDR2 as SQIVND (reference sequence). The length of the CDR3 is 18 residues.

This TCR was recovered from a woman of 80 years or more with active or convalescent COVID-19. The J gene is TRBJ2-4, the V gene TRBV19; TRBD2 matches at 8 bases. Sequencing used peripheral blood. CDR3 in DNA: TGTGCCAGTACCGGGAGGGCCGAGGGATCCATAGCCAAAAACATTCAGTACTTC. Amino acids: CASTGRAEGSIAKNIQYF.